These 16 T cell receptor beta chains share one sample of origin, sequenced in a study of human thymus T cells. Measured with immunoSEQ multiplex PCR; TCRdb has only the in-frame clones, and not every one. The table shows just over 45,000 clones, with more than 85% occurring only once. Material: blood. The receptors here all came from a girl under three years old with a congenital heart defect but otherwise immunologically healthy.

This chain uses TRBV19 with TRBJ2-1, with 13 bases matching TRBD2. The CDR3 is 15 amino acids. Germline trimming cut 6 bases from V and 5 bases from J; bases unmatched to any gene: 4. Germline V CDR1 and CDR2: LNHDA, SQIVND (reference sequence). The chain's CDR3 is CASRGTSGKNNEQFF. CDR3 sequence (DNA): TGTGCCAGTAGGGGGACTAGCGGGAAGAACAATGAGCAGTTCTTC.

This rearrangement joins TRBV6-5 to TRBJ2-7; 9 bases fit TRBD2. The CDR3 contains 15 residues. After removal of 6 bases from V and 3 bases from J, the junction contained 9 bases not matched to a gene. CDR1 MNHEY and CDR2 SVGAGI come from the germline V gene. CDR3 sequence: CASRRGLAKNYEQYF. Written as DNA, the CDR3 is TGTGCCAGCAGGAGGGGACTAGCAAAAAACTACGAGCAGTACTTC.

V is TRBV5-6 and J is TRBJ2-7; TRBD1 matches 10 bases. The length of the CDR3 is 15 residues. V was clipped by 2 bases and J by 2 bases; unmatched bases: 4. Germline lookup yields CDR1 SGHDT and CDR2 YYEEEE. The CDR3 nucleotides are TGTGCCAGCAGCTTCCGACAGGGGGCAACCTACGAGCAGTACTTC. Encoded protein: CASSFRQGATYEQYF.

The rearrangement links TRBV30 to TRBJ1-6; D gene unclear. V was shortened by 4 bases and J by 10 bases, with 14 bases between the two germline ends. This CDR3 is built from 13 residues. Germline V gene lookup returns CDR1 GTSNPN and CDR2 SVGIG (reference sequence). CDR3 nucleotide sequence: TGTGCCTGGACAGCCAGGCCGGTATCACCCCTCCACTTT. Protein product: CAWTARPVSPLHF. Full variable domain (outside the CDR3, taken from reference TRBV30 and TRBJ1-6): SQTIHQWPATLVQPVGSPLSLECTVEGTSNPNLYWYRQAAGRGLQLLFYSVGIGQISSEVPQNLSASRPQDRQFILSSKKLLLSDSGFYLCAWTARPVSPLHFGNGTRLTVT.

The chain carries TRBV5-8 and TRBJ2-5, with D tentatively TRBD1 (6 bases). With 0 bases removed from V and 3 bases from J, the gap between germline ends came to 6 bases. The CDR3 has 13 residues. Germline assignment: CDR1 SGHTS and CDR2 YDEGEE. DNA for the CDR3: TGTGCCAGCAGCTTGGACAGGGAAGAGACCCAGTACTTC. Encoded protein: CASSLDREETQYF.

This chain connects TRBV28 to TRBJ2-7, with D uncertain. CDR3 length: 13 residues. Germline values: CDR1 MDHEN, CDR2 SYDVKM. Trimming took 6 bases from V and 4 from J, leaving 13 bases between them. CDR3 bases: TGTGCCAGCAGGTGGAACGGGTGGTACGAGCAGTACTTC. As protein: CASRWNGWYEQYF.

V is TRBV28 and J is TRBJ2-5; D perhaps matches TRBD2 (6 bases). The germline V and J ends were trimmed by 8 bases and 3 bases, with 16 bases remaining between them. Germline CDR1 reads MDHEN; CDR2 reads SYDVKM. The CDR3 is 14 amino acids. The CDR3 DNA reads as TGTGCCAGCTGCCTGGGACGGGGGAAAGAGACCCAGTACTTC. This encodes CASCLGRGKETQYF.

The CDR3 nucleotides are TGTGCCAGCAGTCCACGGGGCGGGAGGGGGCTGGGGGTTGAGCAGTTCTTC. It yields the protein CASSPRGGRGLGVEQFF. V is TRBV27 and J is TRBJ2-1; TRBD2 agrees at 9 bases. This CDR3 is built from 17 residues. V shed 5 bases and J 9 bases; nucleotides not matched to a gene: 17. Germline CDR1 reads MNHEY; CDR2 reads SMNVEV (reference sequence).

The chain employs TRBV30 and TRBJ2-5, with TRBD1 as a possible D gene (5 bases). The CDR3 is made up of 14 amino acids. Germline V CDR1 and CDR2: GTSNPN, SVGIG (reference sequence). Trimming took off 4 bases at V and 0 bases at J, with 12 bases between the two ends. The CDR3 region is CAWNRGPNQETQYF. The CDR3 DNA reads as TGTGCCTGGAATAGGGGCCCTAACCAAGAGACCCAGTACTTC. The full variable domain, completed using reference TRBV30 and TRBJ2-5, is SQTIHQWPATLVQPVGSPLSLECTVEGTSNPNLYWYRQAAGRGLQLLFYSVGIGQISSEVPQNLSASRPQDRQFILSSKKLLLSDSGFYLCAWNRGPNQETQYFGPGTRLLVL.

This chain links TRBV5-1 with TRBJ1-6; D gene unclear. V was trimmed by 7 bases and J by 5 bases, leaving 13 bases between them. The germline V gene has CDR1 SGHRS and CDR2 YFSETQ. This CDR3 is built from 14 residues. CDR3 protein: CASGETVNNSPLHF. CDR3 sequence (DNA): TGCGCCAGCGGAGAAACAGTCAATAATTCACCCCTCCACTTT.

The sample holds one count of this clone. The gene calls are TRBV7-9 and TRBJ2-7; D remains ambiguous. The germline V gene has CDR1 SEHNR and CDR2 FQNEAQ (reference sequence). There are 13 residues in the CDR3. V lost 5 bases and J 2 bases, leaving 10 bases between the germline ends. CDR3 bases: TGTGCCAGCAGCCCGGAGTGGGCCTACGAGCAGTACTTC. Its protein is CASSPEWAYEQYF.

The chain carries TRBV19 and TRBJ1-3; D unclear. V was clipped by 1 base and J by 0 bases, with 10 bases between them. CDR1 and CDR2 from the germline V gene are LNHDA and SQIVND (reference sequence). The CDR3 is made up of 16 amino acids. CDR3 loop: CASSIVAYSSGNTIYF. The DNA of the CDR3 is TGTGCCAGTAGTATAGTGGCGTATTCCTCTGGAAACACCATATATTTT.

V and J are TRBV5-1 and TRBJ1-1; D unclear. Germline lookup yields CDR1 SGHRS and CDR2 YFSETQ. V gave up 0 bases and J gave up 1 base, with 13 bases separating them. The CDR3 is 16 residues long. CDR3 sequence (DNA): TGCGCCAGCAGCTTGGTTACCGTAACACCGAACACTGAAGCTTTCTTT. The encoded protein is CASSLVTVTPNTEAFF. Full variable domain (rest looked up from reference TRBV5-1 and TRBJ1-1): KAGVTQTPRYLIKTRGQQVTLSCSPISGHRSVSWYQQTPGQGLQFLFEYFSETQRNKGNFPGRFSGRQFSNSRSEMNVSTLELGDSALYLCASSLVTVTPNTEAFFGQGTRLTVV.

The chain recombines TRBV5-4 with TRBJ2-1; D possibly corresponds to TRBD2 (7 bases). The CDR3 covers 15 residues. The V and J ends lost 0 bases and 9 bases respectively, with 16 bases between them. Germline assignment: CDR1 SGHNT and CDR2 YYREEE (reference sequence). As DNA, the CDR3 is TGTGCCAGCAGCTTGGTTGGCCGGGGGGCTGGTGAGCAGTTCTTC. Its protein is CASSLVGRGAGEQFF.

CDR3 DNA sequence: TGTGCCAGCAGTGAATCTCGGACGACAGTGAGGGGCTATGGCTACACCTTC. Translated, it gives CASSESRTTVRGYGYTF. The V and J genes are TRBV6-1 and TRBJ1-2; possible D gene TRBD1, 5 bases. The germline V gene encodes CDR1 MNHNS and CDR2 SASEGT. V lost 2 bases and J 4 bases, leaving 20 bases between the germline ends. The CDR3 totals 17 residues.

In the case of this clone: The sample carries other DNA sequences with the same CDR3. This chain links TRBV25-1 with TRBJ2-3; TRBD2 might be the D (6 bases). There are 14 residues in the CDR3. Deletions cut 3 bases from V and 2 bases from J, with 9 bases between. CDR1 and CDR2 from the germline V gene are MGHDK and SYGVNS. CDR3 loop: CASSEEGSTDTQYF. The CDR3 bases are TGTGCCAGCAGTGAGGAGGGATCCACAGATACGCAGTATTTT.